One and the same sample provided the 30 T cell receptor beta chains below, sequenced in a study of beta chain features in type 1 diabetes. Reverse transcribing all isolated RNA meant expressed TCRB transcripts were sequenced. Produced via immunoSEQ multiplex PCR; TCRdb's table is partial and in-frame only. Among under 250,000 clones listed, 11% to 15% were seen once. Source material: naive CD4+ T cells from blood. All receptors derive from a middle-aged woman in good health.

This sequence joins TRBV7-8 and TRBJ2-7; weak D call: TRBD2 (5 bases). V was shortened by 4 bases and J by 2 bases, with 15 bases between the two germline ends. Germline loops: CDR1 SGHVS, CDR2 FQNEAQ. This CDR3 has 15 residues. The CDR3 DNA reads TGTGCCAGCAGCTCACTAGGAAAAGGCGCCTACGAGCAGTACTTC. This encodes CASSSLGKGAYEQYF.

This clone was picked up a small number of times. This chain joins TRBV4-1 and TRBJ2-2; 11 bases are shared with TRBD2. This CDR3 region has 18 residues. After removal of 1 base from V and 1 base from J, the junction contained 5 bases not matched to a gene. Germline CDR1 is MGHRA and CDR2 is YSYEKL. CDR3 in DNA: TGCGCCAGCAGCCAAGTTCTTAGCGGGGGGGGGAACACCGGGGAGCTGTTTTTT. It is translated as CASSQVLSGGGNTGELFF.

This clone turned up a few times. This chain uses TRBV18 with TRBJ1-1; a weak D match, TRBD1 (5 bases). CDR1 and CDR2 (germline): KGHSH, LQKENI. Trimming took 6 bases from V and 4 from J, leaving 21 bases between them. The CDR3 totals 16 residues. CDR3 nucleotide sequence: TGTGCCAGCTCTTCGGGTAGGGTCCGGGGGGTCACTGAAGCTTTCTTT. Translated: CASSSGRVRGVTEAFF.

This clone was picked up a small number of times. The rearrangement joins TRBV6-5 to TRBJ1-5; D possibly corresponds to TRBD1 (6 bases). V was cut by 8 bases and J by 6 bases, with 14 bases left in between. The CDR3 sequence is 13 residues long. Germline V gene lookup returns CDR1 MNHEY and CDR2 SVGAGI. The CDR3 region has the DNA TGTGCCAGCGGGAGAGGGGGTTTTCAGCCCCAGCATTTT. Its translation is CASGRGGFQPQHF.

The CDR3 DNA reads TGTGCCAGCAGAAAACCGGGACAGAGAACGTATGGCTACACCTTC. It specifies CASRKPGQRTYGYTF. The V call is TRBV7-2, the J call TRBJ1-2; 7 bases match TRBD1. Unmatched junction bases numbered 12, after V lost 6 bases and J lost 5 bases. Per germline, CDR1 SGHTA and CDR2 FQGNSA. This CDR3 comprises 15 residues.

This chain uses TRBV5-1 with TRBJ1-6; a possible D gene is TRBD1 (5 bases). The CDR3 runs 15 residues. Germline CDR1 SGHRS, CDR2 YFSETQ. Between the trimmed V and J ends, which lost 1 base and 5 bases, there was a span of 10 bases. CDR3 sequence (DNA): TGCGCCAGCAGCTTGCAGGGTAGCCATAATTCACCCCTCCACTTT. Its protein product is CASSLQGSHNSPLHF. The full variable domain, rest sourced from reference TRBV5-1 and TRBJ1-6, is KAGVTQTPRYLIKTRGQQVTLSCSPISGHRSVSWYQQTPGQGLQFLFEYFSETQRNKGNFPGRFSGRQFSNSRSEMNVSTLELGDSALYLCASSLQGSHNSPLHFGNGTRLTVT.

Points on this clone: Other DNA sequences from this sample encode an identical CDR3 as well. V and J are TRBV5-1 and TRBJ2-5, with TRBD1 matching over 7 bases. V was pared by 0 bases and J by 1 base, with 3 bases of the junction left unmatched. Germline V gene sequence: CDR1 SGHRS, CDR2 YFSETQ. This CDR3 comprises 15 residues. CDR3 nucleotides: TGCGCCAGCAGCTTGGATGGGACAGCCCAAGAGACCCAGTACTTC. Translating gives CASSLDGTAQETQYF.

The chain employs TRBV5-1 and TRBJ1-1; 7 nucleotides agree with TRBD1. This CDR3 region has 14 residues. Unmatched junction bases numbered 2, after V lost 2 bases and J lost 1 base. The germline V gene has CDR1 SGHRS and CDR2 YFSETQ. The CDR3 region is CASSFRTGNTEAFF. CDR3 bases: TGCGCCAGCAGCTTCCGGACAGGGAACACTGAAGCTTTCTTT.

The chain combines TRBV7-2 with TRBJ2-3, with a weak D call TRBD1 (6 bases). This CDR3 comprises 13 residues. Looked up from germline, CDR1 is SGHTA and CDR2 is FQGNSA. V was trimmed by 6 bases and J by 2 bases, leaving 9 bases between them. CDR3 loop: CASRQGTTDTQYF. As DNA, the CDR3 is TGTGCCAGCAGGCAGGGGACCACAGATACGCAGTATTTT. The variable domain in full, with the rest retrieved from reference TRBV7-2 and TRBJ2-3, is GAGVSQSPSNKVTEKGKDVELRCDPISGHTALYWYRQSLGQGLEFLIYFQGNSAPDKSGLPSDRFSAERTGGSVSTLTIQRTQQEDSAVYLCASRQGTTDTQYFGPGTRLTVL.

The chain employs TRBV2 and TRBJ2-1; D perhaps matches TRBD1 (5 bases). The CDR3 contains 13 residues. Germline V gene lookup returns CDR1 SNHLY and CDR2 FYNNEI. Deletions cut 7 bases from V and 4 bases from J, with 11 bases between. The CDR3 loop is CASKGQGYNEQFF. DNA for the CDR3: TGTGCCAGCAAGGGCCAGGGATACAATGAGCAGTTCTTC.

The chain has TRBV29-1 and TRBJ2-2; perhaps TRBD1 as D (5 bases). Trimming pared 6 bases from V and 4 bases from J, leaving 15 bases between. Germline V gene data show CDR1 as SQVTM and CDR2 as ANQGSEA. CDR3 size: 14 residues. CDR3 DNA: TGCAGCGTACAGACAGCTCAGATCACCGGGGAGCTGTTTTTT. Amino acids: CSVQTAQITGELFF.

This clone has more than one count but fewer than ten. V usage is TRBV18 and J usage is TRBJ1-2, with D hard to call. There are 15 residues in the CDR3. V was trimmed by 6 bases and J by 0 bases, leaving 14 bases between them. Germline CDR1 KGHSH, CDR2 LQKENI. For the CDR3, the DNA is TGTGCCAGCTCCCCGCTCGTGGGAGCTAACTATGGCTACACCTTC. Amino acid sequence: CASSPLVGANYGYTF.

This clone has just a few counts. The genes are TRBV5-1 and TRBJ1-1; tentatively, D is TRBD1 (5 bases). From germline, CDR1 is SGHRS and CDR2 YFSETQ. This CDR3 is 13 amino acids long. The V gene lost 1 base and the J gene lost 8 bases, with 12 bases spanning the gap. The DNA of the CDR3 is TGCGCCAGCAGCTTGACTCTCGACAGAGAAGCTTTCTTT. Translated: CASSLTLDREAFF.

This clone was detected only a few times. CDR3 protein: CAISGQTYEQYF. The CDR3 DNA follows: TGTGCCATTTCCGGACAGACCTACGAGCAGTACTTC. The genes are TRBV10-3 and TRBJ2-7, with D possibly being TRBD1 (6 bases). V gave up 9 bases and J gave up 2 bases, with 11 bases separating them. The CDR3 spans 12 residues. Germline V gene lookup returns CDR1 ENHRY and CDR2 SYGVKD.

This rearrangement joins TRBV2 to TRBJ1-2, with D tentatively TRBD1 (6 bases). The CDR3 loop spans 15 amino acids. Germline assignment: CDR1 SNHLY and CDR2 FYNNEI. V lost 6 bases, J lost 5 bases, and 19 bases lay in between. The CDR3 bases are TGTGCCAGCAGGCGTGACCTGGCAGGGGATTATGGCTACACCTTC. Amino acids: CASRRDLAGDYGYTF.

The table lists this clone with a few counts. The gene calls are TRBV6-5 and TRBJ2-3, with 9 bases aligning to TRBD1. CDR3 size: 13 residues. The V and J ends lost 6 bases and 6 bases, in that order; junction bases with no gene match: 4. CDR1 MNHEY and CDR2 SVGAGI come from the germline V gene. In DNA form, the CDR3 reads TGTGCCAGCAGGGTACAGGGGGCCGATACGCAGTATTTT. Its translation is CASRVQGADTQYF.

This chain uses TRBV5-1 with TRBJ2-5; D is perhaps TRBD1 (5 bases). V dropped 4 bases and J dropped 5 bases, with 24 bases sitting between them. The germline V gene encodes CDR1 SGHRS and CDR2 YFSETQ. The CDR3 is 17 residues long. CDR3 DNA: TGCGCCAGCAGCCCAGGCGCAGGGCTACCGCAATGGGAGACCCAGTACTTC. This translates into CASSPGAGLPQWETQYF.

This clone has only a few counts. In DNA, the CDR3 is TGTGCCACCAGCCCCCGGGGGTCAGGGAGCGCCAAAAACATTCAGTACTTC. It codes for CATSPRGSGSAKNIQYF. The chain combines TRBV15 with TRBJ2-4; weak D call: TRBD2 (6 bases). Germline V gene data show CDR1 as LNHNV and CDR2 as YYDKDF (reference sequence). CDR3 length: 17 amino acids. Trimming cost V 5 bases and J 1 base, with 18 bases left between them. Full variable domain (remainder filled in from reference TRBV15 and TRBJ2-4): DAMVIQNPRYQVTQFGKPVTLSCSQTLNHNVMYWYQQKSSQAPKLLFHYYDKDFNNEADTPDNFQSRRPNTSFCFLDIRSPGLGDTAMYLCATSPRGSGSAKNIQYFGAGTRLSVL.

The chain couples TRBV9 to TRBJ2-1; no clear D. Trimming left V 0 bases short and J 5 bases short, with 6 bases between. CDR1 SGDLS and CDR2 YYNGEE come from the germline V gene. The CDR3 length is 13 residues. The CDR3 nucleotides are TGTGCCAGCAGCGTAGCAACAAACAATGAGCAGTTCTTC. Translated: CASSVATNNEQFF.

This clone has only a few counts. V gene TRBV7-2 combines with J gene TRBJ1-6; D is ambiguous. Germline lookup yields CDR1 SGHTA and CDR2 FQGNSA. Trimming pared 5 bases from V and 9 bases from J, leaving 17 bases between. The CDR3 extends over 15 amino acids. The CDR3, as DNA: TGTGCCAGCAGCCCGCGGTTTGGACTGGCTTCACCCCTCCACTTT. Amino acid sequence: CASSPRFGLASPLHF.

J is TRBJ2-3 and V is TRBV5-1; D is possibly TRBD2 (5 bases). Germline CDR1 reads SGHRS; CDR2 reads YFSETQ. Trimming pared 4 bases from V and 1 base from J, leaving 10 bases between. This CDR3 spans 14 amino acids. CDR3 sequence reads: CASSQGLRTDTQYF. The CDR3 region has the DNA TGCGCCAGCAGCCAAGGACTGCGCACAGATACGCAGTATTTT.

Points on this clone: Other DNA sequences in the sample encode the same CDR3. CDR3 nucleotide sequence: TGTGCCAGCAGCTCTCAAGAGACCCAGTACTTC. Its protein product is CASSSQETQYF. This chain links TRBV5-4 with TRBJ2-5; D is unclear. The CDR3 has 11 amino acids. V gave up 3 bases and J gave up 2 bases, with 2 bases separating them. Germline CDR1 is SGHNT and CDR2 is YYREEE (reference sequence). Together with reference TRBV5-4 and TRBJ2-5, the CDR3 gives the full variable domain: ETGVTQSPTHLIKTRGQQVTLRCSSQSGHNTVSWYQQALGQGPQFIFQYYREEENGRGNFPPRFSGLQFPNYSSELNVNALELDDSALYLCASSSQETQYFGPGTRLLVL.

The chain links TRBV6-5 to TRBJ2-7; weak D call: TRBD2 (6 bases). The CDR3 covers 14 residues. Trimming stripped 5 bases from V and 3 bases from J, with 14 bases between. Germline V gene data show CDR1 as MNHEY and CDR2 as SVGAGI. CDR3 in DNA: TGTGCCAGCAGTCCCTCGACTAGACACTACGAGCAGTACTTC. This gives the protein CASSPSTRHYEQYF.

The chain joins TRBV4-3 to TRBJ1-1; D is unclear. Germline CDR1 reads LGHNA; CDR2 reads YSLEER. V lost 4 bases, J lost 2 bases, and 14 bases lay in between. The CDR3 has 15 residues. The CDR3: CASSRDRGLNTEAFF. The CDR3 region has the DNA TGCGCCAGCAGCCGAGACCGAGGTTTAAACACTGAAGCTTTCTTT.

This clone was seen a few times. The rearrangement joins TRBV5-5 to TRBJ2-1; 7 nucleotides align to TRBD2. Germline V CDR1 and CDR2: SGHKS, YYEKEE (reference sequence). The CDR3 has 11 amino acids. Unmatched junction bases numbered 7, after V lost 7 bases and J lost 12 bases. CDR3 amino acids: CASRDGEGQFF. CDR3 nucleotide sequence: TGTGCCAGCCGGGACGGGGAGGGGCAGTTCTTC.

The V and J genes are TRBV11-2 and TRBJ2-1; 9 bases map to TRBD2. V lost 2 bases to trimming and J lost 4 bases; unmatched junction nucleotides: 3. The CDR3 has 15 residues. Germline CDR1 and CDR2: SGHAT and FQNNGV. The CDR3 region is CASSLRLAGYNEQFF. CDR3 DNA: TGTGCCAGCAGCTTACGCCTAGCGGGGTACAATGAGCAGTTCTTC. Full variable domain (rest looked up from reference TRBV11-2 and TRBJ2-1): EAGVAQSPRYKIIEKRQSVAFWCNPISGHATLYWYQQILGQGPKLLIQFQNNGVVDDSQLPKDRFSAERLKGVDSTLKIQPAKLEDSAVYLCASSLRLAGYNEQFFGPGTRLTVL.

In this sample, this clone turned up many times. The chain has TRBV29-1 and TRBJ2-7, with D perhaps matching TRBD2 (6 bases). Germline-derived CDR1 and CDR2 are SQVTM and ANQGSEA. V dropped 5 bases and J dropped 7 bases, with 21 bases sitting between them. There are 14 residues in the CDR3. DNA for the CDR3: TGCAGCGTTAGCGGGCAAACCAGGGCAGGAGAGCAGTACTTC. This sequence encodes CSVSGQTRAGEQYF.

This clone was recorded at least ten times. The chain employs TRBV23-1 and TRBJ1-2; D ambiguous. TRBV23-1 has ORF status, its function being uncertain. V was cut by 4 bases and J by 0 bases, with 12 bases left in between. This CDR3 is built from 15 residues. CDR3 residues: CASSRNTSSNYGYTF. Written as DNA, the CDR3 is TGCGCCAGCAGTCGAAATACTAGTTCTAACTATGGCTACACCTTC.

This clone was counted a few times. The chain combines TRBV6-1 with TRBJ2-7, with a tentative D call TRBD2 (5 bases). Germline CDR1 MNHNS, CDR2 SASEGT. CDR3 length: 12 residues. Trimming shortened V by 4 bases and J by 2 bases, and 6 bases separated the two germline ends. CDR3 residues: CASSAGTYEQYF. DNA of the CDR3: TGTGCCAGCAGTGCGGGGACCTACGAGCAGTACTTC.

The V call is TRBV9, the J call TRBJ1-6; D might be TRBD1 (5 bases). CDR3 length equals 13 residues. Germline V lookup: CDR1 SGDLS, CDR2 YYNGEE. The V and J ends lost 7 bases and 10 bases respectively, with 15 bases between them. CDR3 coding DNA: TGTGCCAGCCGGGGCGGGGGAATATCACCCCTCCACTTT. It specifies CASRGGGISPLHF.